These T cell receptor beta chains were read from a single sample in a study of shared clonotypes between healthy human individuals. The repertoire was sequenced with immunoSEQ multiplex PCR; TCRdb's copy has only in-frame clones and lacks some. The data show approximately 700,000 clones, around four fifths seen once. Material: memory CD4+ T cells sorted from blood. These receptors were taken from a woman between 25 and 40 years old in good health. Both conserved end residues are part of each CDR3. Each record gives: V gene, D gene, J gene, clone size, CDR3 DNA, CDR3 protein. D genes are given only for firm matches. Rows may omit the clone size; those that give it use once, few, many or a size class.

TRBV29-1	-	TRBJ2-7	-	TGCAGCGTTACAGGGATATACTACGAGCAGTACTTC	CSVTGIYYEQYF
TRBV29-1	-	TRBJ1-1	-	TGCAGCGTTGAAGGACCGGCGGGGGTGGACACTGAAGCTTTCTTT	CSVEGPAGVDTEAFF
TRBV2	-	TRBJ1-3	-	TGTGCCAGCGGGGCCCCCTACGGGGGGATCTCTGGAAACACCATATATTTT	CASGAPYGGISGNTIYF
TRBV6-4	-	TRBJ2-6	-	TGTGCCAGCAGTGGGACTTCTGGGGCCAACGTCCTGACTTTC	CASSGTSGANVLTF
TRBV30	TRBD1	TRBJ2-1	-	TGTGCCTGGAAGTTTGGGACAGGGATCAATGAGCAGTTCTTC	CAWKFGTGINEQFF
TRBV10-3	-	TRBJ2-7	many	TGTGCCGCCGGACCCAGTCTCGAGCTTCAGTACGAGCAGTACTTC	CAAGPSLELQYEQYF
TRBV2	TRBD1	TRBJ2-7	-	TGTGCCAGCGCGCGGGACAGGGGCGACGAGCAGTACTTC	CASARDRGDEQYF
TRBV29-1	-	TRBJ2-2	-	TGCAGCGTTGACCCAGGGCGGAAGTACACCGGGGAGCTGTTTTTT	CSVDPGRKYTGELFF
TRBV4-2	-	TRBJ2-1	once	TGTGCCAGCAGCACTTCAACCGGGGGCGATGAGCAGTTCTTC	CASSTSTGGDEQFF
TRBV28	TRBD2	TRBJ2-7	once	TGTGCCAGCAGCCTTCCTAGCGGTACGACCTACGAGCAGTACTTC	CASSLPSGTTYEQYF
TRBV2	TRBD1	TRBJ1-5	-	TGTGCCAGCAGGGATGGGACAGCCTTGTCGCCCCAGCATTTT	CASRDGTALSPQHF
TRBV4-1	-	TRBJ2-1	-	TGCGCCAGCAGCCCTTTCCCGGGACTCCTTGGGAATGAGCAGTTCTTC	CASSPFPGLLGNEQFF
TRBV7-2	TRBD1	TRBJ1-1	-	TGTGCCAGCAGCGTAACAGGGGGCATCACTGAAGCTTTCTTT	CASSVTGGITEAFF
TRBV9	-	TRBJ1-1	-	TGTGCCAGCAGCGTAGAAGGGGGTGGGAGGGCTTTCTTT	CASSVEGGGRAFF
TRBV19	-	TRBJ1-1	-	TGTGCCAGTAGTCTGGGCAGGGGAACTGAAGCTTTCTTT	CASSLGRGTEAFF
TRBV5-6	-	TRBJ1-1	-	TGTGCCAGCAGCTTTATTGGGAGAAACACTGAAGCTTTCTTT	CASSFIGRNTEAFF
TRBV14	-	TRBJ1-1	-	TGTGCCAGCAGCCAAGATTTGCTGGGTAAAGCTTTCTTT	CASSQDLLGKAFF
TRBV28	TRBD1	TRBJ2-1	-	TGTGCCAGCACCCTAGAGGGGACAGGGGTCGTCCGGGAGCAGTTCTTC	CASTLEGTGVVREQFF